This TCR beta chain appears in the sequencing data of a study of CD8 T cells in Susac syndrome. After removal of 9 bases from V and 8 bases from J, the junction contained 3 bases not matched to a gene. The CDR3 has 11 residues. Germline V gives CDR1 KGHDR, CDR2 SFDVKD. With random hexamers, reverse transcription was performed on about 0.5 to 1 ug of RNA. Across 54 Vbeta and 13 Jbeta, immunoSEQ multiplex PCR amplified TCR beta CDR3. MiXCR, run by TCRdb on the immunoSEQ multiplex PCR reads, gives a single entry per CDR3 protein. This table has 90,000 to 110,000 distinct CDR3 sequences, 90% to 98% appearing once.

This TCR was sampled from a human donor in good health. The gene calls are TRBV24-1 and TRBJ2-1, with 7 bases aligning to TRBD1. Material: CD4+ T cells from PBMCs. The chain's CDR3 is CATATGDEQFF. Here the CDR3 DNA reads TGTGCCACCGCAACAGGGGATGAGCAGTTCTTC.